The 7 T cell receptor beta chains below all came from one sample that was sequenced in a study of T cell repertoires in cytomegalovirus infection. One entry per CDR3 protein, called by TCRdb with MiXCR from the reads. The sample carries roughly 150,000 distinct CDR3 sequences, 23% recorded once. Sequencing was carried out using PBMCs. The source is a human donor in good health (CMV status not recorded). Some clones in this sample may be carry-over from other donors' samples.

This clonotype has at least ten counts. CDR3 nucleotide sequence: TGTGCCAGCAGCCGGGACAGGGCCTCCAATGAGCAGTTCTTC. Translation gives CASSRDRASNEQFF. The genes are TRBV14 and TRBJ2-1; 9 bases align to TRBD1. The germline V gene encodes CDR1 SGHDN and CDR2 FVKESK. CDR3 length equals 14 residues. The V and J ends lost 4 bases and 6 bases, in that order; junction bases with no gene match: 4.

The chain links TRBV2 to TRBJ2-3; D not resolved. V was cut by 4 bases and J by 10 bases, with 12 bases left in between. Per germline, CDR1 SNHLY and CDR2 FYNNEI. CDR3 size: 12 residues. In nucleotides, the CDR3 is TGTGCCAGCAGTGGGGGTAGTTCGTCGCAGTATTTT. The encoded protein is CASSGGSSSQYF. The variable domain in full, with the rest retrieved from reference TRBV2 and TRBJ2-3, is EPEVTQTPSHQVTQMGQEVILRCVPISNHLYFYWYRQILGQKVEFLVSFYNNEISEKSEIFDDQFSVERPDGSNFTLKIRSTKLEDSAMYFCASSGGSSSQYFGPGTRLTVL.

This chain connects TRBV7-3 to TRBJ1-5, with D perhaps TRBD1 (6 bases). Germline V CDR1 and CDR2: SGHTA, FQGTGA. The CDR3 is 14 amino acids. V was trimmed by 3 bases and J by 5 bases, leaving 11 bases between them. The CDR3 loop is CASSFGQLYQPQHF. The DNA for the CDR3 is TGTGCCAGCAGCTTTGGACAGCTTTATCAGCCCCAGCATTTT.

This clonotype occurred a few times. The chain employs TRBV7-6 and TRBJ2-5, with unresolved D. Germline CDR1 and CDR2: SGHVS and FNYEAQ. This CDR3 has 12 residues. Trimming took 5 bases from V and 5 from J, leaving 9 bases between them. For the CDR3, the DNA is TGTGCCAGCAGCGCCGATAGGGAGACCCAGTACTTC. It translates to CASSADRETQYF.

The chain uses TRBV15 and TRBJ1-5; D call uncertain. Trimming stripped 1 base from V and 5 bases from J, with 6 bases between. The CDR3 consists of 13 residues. Germline values: CDR1 LNHNV, CDR2 YYDKDF (reference sequence). CDR3 residues: CATSRARYQPQHF. The CDR3 DNA reads TGTGCCACCAGCAGAGCCCGGTATCAGCCCCAGCATTTT.

The V call is TRBV19, the J call TRBJ2-6; D gene uncertain. Germline-derived CDR1 and CDR2 are LNHDA and SQIVND (reference sequence). V lost 6 bases to trimming and J lost 3 bases, with 6 bases between them. This CDR3 is 13 amino acids long. The CDR3 nucleotides are TGTGCCAGTAGCGATGGTGGGGCCAACGTCCTGACTTTC. This encodes CASSDGGANVLTF.

In this sample, this clonotype turned up many times. The chain uses TRBV7-2 and TRBJ2-7; 8 bases are a match to TRBD1. The CDR3 runs 13 residues. Trimming cost V 3 bases and J 7 bases; bases outside gene matches: 5. Germline CDR1 and CDR2: SGHTA and FQGNSA. The CDR3 is CASSFQGAGEQYF. DNA of the CDR3: TGTGCCAGCAGCTTCCAGGGGGCTGGAGAGCAGTACTTC.